This is a list of T cell receptor beta chains from one sample in a study of CD8 T cell repertoires and HIV-1 epitope variants. The method was immunoSEQ multiplex PCR; TCRdb's version includes in-frame clones alone and lacks a portion of them. Seen here are 6,000 to 8,000 clones, more than 55% observed once, and the top ten hold around 40%. These receptors have no identified antigens. Sample: cultured CD8+ T cells derived from PBMCs. These receptor sequences come from a male donor with HIV. Both conserved end residues are trimmed from each CDR3. The D gene is left open where the match is weak.

cdr3_aa v_call cdr3_length d_call j_call
ASSLVGGDTEAF TRBV7-9 12 . TRBJ1-1
ASSGRGPYEQY TRBV28 11 . TRBJ2-7
ASSTEPSQGSSYNEQF TRBV7-6 16 . TRBJ2-1
ASSEALVSSYEQY TRBV2 13 . TRBJ2-7
ASRGSGVAYNEQF TRBV11-2 13 TRBD2 TRBJ2-1
ASSYGTAPIEQY TRBV6-5 12 . TRBJ2-7
AWTGAGNYGYT TRBV30 11 . TRBJ1-2
ASSSQGSYNSPLH TRBV5-4 13 . TRBJ1-6
ASAGVDQPQH TRBV27 10 . TRBJ1-5
ASSYGPSRDEKLF TRBV7-9 13 . TRBJ1-4
ASSSQETNYGYT TRBV5-1 12 . TRBJ1-2
ASSYRDRSLSNQPQH TRBV5-6 15 TRBD1 TRBJ1-5
ASSWEDSGGNEQY TRBV5-6 13 TRBD2 TRBJ2-7
ASSDWTGGDEKLF TRBV6-6 13 TRBD1 TRBJ1-4
ASSVLGAEETQY TRBV7-9 12 . TRBJ2-5
ASSSWGDRPGELF TRBV28 13 . TRBJ2-2
ASRQGASSYEQY TRBV6-5 12 TRBD1 TRBJ2-7
ASSQALQGNSNQPQH TRBV4-3 15 . TRBJ1-5
ASSPNGMREGYT TRBV19 12 . TRBJ1-2
ASSQDGDDQETQY TRBV4-3 13 . TRBJ2-5